The next 10 T cell receptor beta chains were all read from a single sample in a study of T cells in Graves' hyperthyroidism and ophthalmopathy. Amplified regions were TCR beta CDR3 sequences from RNA transcripts. The HTBI primer set served for first-round RT-PCR of the TCR CDR3. TCRdb reanalysed the multiplex PCR reads using MiXCR and keeps one entry per CDR3 protein. Of 700,000 or so distinct CDR3 sequences in the sample, 13% to 15% were seen once. The sample taken for sequencing was blood. The receptors were gathered from a woman in her forties or fifties with Graves' ophthalmopathy.

This clonotype appeared many times. The V gene is TRBV28, the J gene TRBJ1-1, with D unresolved. Germline V gene lookup returns CDR1 MDHEN and CDR2 SYDVKM. The CDR3 runs to 15 residues. V lost 5 bases and J 4 bases, leaving 17 bases between the germline ends. The CDR3 coding sequence is TGTGCCAGCAGTCCCTACGGGAGGTTTGGCACTGAAGCTTTCTTT. Its translation: CASSPYGRFGTEAFF.

This clonotype was observed at least ten times. The chain uses TRBV28 and TRBJ2-1; TRBD2 is a possible D gene (5 bases). CDR1 and CDR2 from the germline V gene are MDHEN and SYDVKM. The V end was cut by 3 bases, the J end by 10 bases, with 10 bases between. CDR3 length: 12 residues. The CDR3: CASSLSGFEQFF. CDR3 coding DNA: TGTGCCAGCAGTTTGTCGGGATTCGAGCAGTTCTTC.

This chain connects TRBV7-9 to TRBJ1-2; possibly TRBD1 for D (5 bases). V lost 8 bases to trimming and J lost 4 bases, with 8 bases between them. Germline CDR1 reads SEHNR; CDR2 reads FQNEAQ (reference sequence). This CDR3 is 11 amino acids long. CDR3 in amino acids: CASVDSYGYTF. Written as DNA, the CDR3 is TGTGCCAGCGTAGACAGCTATGGCTACACCTTC.

This clonotype has more than one count but fewer than ten. The rearrangement links TRBV5-6 to TRBJ1-1; D is unresolved. This CDR3 contains 13 residues. Trimming took 0 bases from V and 4 from J, leaving 7 bases between them. Per the germline V gene, CDR1 is SGHDT and CDR2 is YYEEEE. CDR3 sequence: CASSLDWATEAFF. CDR3 nucleotide sequence: TGTGCCAGCAGCTTGGATTGGGCCACTGAAGCTTTCTTT.

The genes are TRBV19 and TRBJ1-5; D is ambiguous. This CDR3 region has 14 residues. The germline V gene encodes CDR1 LNHDA and CDR2 SQIVND (reference sequence). V was clipped by 3 bases and J by 0 bases, with 6 bases between them. In DNA, the CDR3 is TGTGCCAGTAGTATTACTGTTAGCAATCAGCCCCAGCATTTT. Protein product: CASSITVSNQPQHF.

This clonotype turned up a few times. CDR3 sequence (DNA): TGTGCCAGCAGCTCTTCAATTCTAGCGGGAGGATTCACAGATACGCAGTATTTT. It yields the protein CASSSSILAGGFTDTQYF. The rearrangement links TRBV7-2 to TRBJ2-3; 11 bases map to TRBD2. This CDR3 has 18 residues. V lost 4 bases to trimming and J lost 2 bases; unmatched junction nucleotides: 11. CDR1 SGHTA and CDR2 FQGNSA come from the germline V gene.

With regard to this clonotype: This may arise from a read error, as a much more abundant clone is one base away. The CDR3 is CATWGGSGETQYF. Written as DNA, the CDR3 is TGTGCCACTTGGGGCGGGAGCGGTGAGACCCAGTACTTC. V is TRBV10-3 and J is TRBJ2-5, with 7 bases fitting TRBD2. Germline CDR1 and CDR2: ENHRY and SYGVKD. There are 13 residues in the CDR3. After removal of 10 bases from V and 5 bases from J, the junction contained 10 bases not matched to a gene.

This clonotype showed up just a few times. This chain uses TRBV24-1 with TRBJ2-2; 14 bases map to TRBD2. J lost 5 bases, V lost 6 bases, and 7 bases had no gene match. The CDR3 is 17 amino acids. Germline V gene data show CDR1 as KGHDR and CDR2 as SFDVKD. The CDR3 loop reads CATSSRLAGGYTGELFF. DNA of the CDR3: TGTGCCACCAGTTCGAGACTAGCGGGAGGGTATACCGGGGAGCTGTTTTTT.

The chain's CDR3 is CASSRDRTGELNEKLFF. DNA for the CDR3: TGTGCCAGCAGTCGAGACAGGACAGGGGAGCTTAATGAAAAACTGTTTTTT. The J gene is TRBJ1-4, the V gene TRBV6-1; TRBD1 aligns across 9 bases. CDR3 length: 17 residues. V gave up 5 bases and J gave up 4 bases; unmatched junction bases: 11. The germline V gene has CDR1 MNHNS and CDR2 SASEGT.

This clonotype appeared many times. The chain joins TRBV2 to TRBJ1-5; the match to TRBD1 covers 9 bases. This CDR3 region has 15 residues. Looked up from germline, CDR1 is SNHLY and CDR2 is FYNNEI. V lost 7 bases to trimming and J lost 1 base; unmatched junction nucleotides: 5. CDR3 in amino acids: CASTLQGASNQPQHF. CDR3 bases: TGTGCCAGCACCTTACAGGGGGCGAGCAATCAGCCCCAGCATTTT.